Detailed here is one TCR beta chain. Its antigen is not identified. TCRdb's copy holds only in-frame clones and misses some; the assay was immunoSEQ multiplex PCR. The sample lists 25,000 to 30,000 clones, 79% occurring once. This record belongs to a study of T cells in narcolepsy. Overall study: Patients with NT1 or NT2 and healthy control donors were enrolled.

Whole-study results and caveats: Autoreactive HCRT-specific and TRIB2-specific clonotypes were marked in same-patient CSF-versus-blood CD4+ comparisons. Healthy controls reportedly lacked the autoreactive clonotypes serially found in patients' blood. Some memory CD4+ repertoires had no autoreactive clone sequences.

V lost 6 bases, J lost 1 base, and 2 bases stayed unmatched. Germline CDR1 is MNHNY and CDR2 is SVGAGI (reference sequence). The CDR3 runs to 14 residues. The chain uses TRBV6-6 and TRBJ2-7; TRBD2 agrees at 11 bases. The receptor was derived from a human donor in good health. Sequenced material: memory (CD45RA-) CD4+ T cells from blood. CDR3 region: CASSGTSGSYEQYF. In DNA form, the CDR3 reads TGTGCCAGCAGCGGGACTAGCGGATCCTACGAGCAGTACTTC.